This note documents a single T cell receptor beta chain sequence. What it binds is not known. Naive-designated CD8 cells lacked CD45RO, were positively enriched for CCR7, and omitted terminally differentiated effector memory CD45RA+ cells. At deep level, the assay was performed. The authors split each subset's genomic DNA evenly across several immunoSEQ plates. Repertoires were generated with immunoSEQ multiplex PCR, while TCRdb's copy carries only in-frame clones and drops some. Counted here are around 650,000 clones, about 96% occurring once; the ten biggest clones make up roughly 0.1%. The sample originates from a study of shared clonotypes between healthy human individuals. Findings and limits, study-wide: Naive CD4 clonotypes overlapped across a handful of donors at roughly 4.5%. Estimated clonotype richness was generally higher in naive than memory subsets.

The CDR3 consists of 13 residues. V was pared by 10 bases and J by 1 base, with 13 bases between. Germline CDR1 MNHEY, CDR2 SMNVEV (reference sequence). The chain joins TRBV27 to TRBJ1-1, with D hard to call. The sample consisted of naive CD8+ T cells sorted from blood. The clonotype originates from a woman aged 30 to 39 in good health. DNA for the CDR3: TGTGCCATCGCCGGCGGCCCGAACACTGAAGCTTTCTTT. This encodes CAIAGGPNTEAFF.